The 3 T cell receptor beta chains reported below all come from one sample, sequenced in a study of cytomegalovirus exposure and HLA in healthy donors. The PCR had 60 Vbeta and 13 Jbeta primers. TCRdb's copy holds only in-frame clones and misses some; the assay was immunoSEQ multiplex PCR. This table has about 160,000 clones, about 85% appearing once. The sequenced sample was PBMCs. These receptors were collected from a man younger than 35 in good health and CMV-seropositive.

This rearrangement joins TRBV27 to TRBJ2-7; tentative D call: TRBD2 (5 bases). The CDR3 totals 13 residues. V lost 0 bases and J 3 bases, leaving 6 bases between the germline ends. Germline CDR1 MNHEY, CDR2 SMNVEV (reference sequence). CDR3 coding DNA: TGTGCCAGCAGTTTATCGGGGAGCTACGAGCAGTACTTC. It codes for CASSLSGSYEQYF.

The chain links TRBV7-8 to TRBJ1-1; D might be TRBD1 (5 bases). V was trimmed by 5 bases and J by 6 bases, leaving 13 bases between them. CDR1 and CDR2 from the germline V gene are SGHVS and FQNEAQ. The CDR3 covers 13 residues. CDR3 region: CASSITGFSEAFF. For the CDR3, the DNA is TGTGCCAGCAGCATCACAGGTTTCTCTGAAGCTTTCTTT.

This clone was recorded once. The gene calls are TRBV4-2 and TRBJ2-1; possibly TRBD2 for D (6 bases). Germline loops: CDR1 LGHNA, CDR2 YNFKEQ. CDR3 length: 12 residues. The ends were cut back, 3 bases at V and 12 bases at J, with 12 bases in the middle. In DNA, the CDR3 is TGTGCCAGCAGCCAGGGGGACTCGGCGCAGTTCTTC. It specifies CASSQGDSAQFF.